This T cell receptor (beta chain) comes out of a study of T cell clonotyping in hematopoietic cell transplantation. On the study more broadly: Recipients' pretransplant samples followed cytoreduction. Regarding the study as a whole: Pathologically expanded recipient clonotypes increased progressively from day 30 to day 180 as diversity fell. At the given depth, recipient repertoires were over 97% de novo clonotypes.

The table came from immunoSEQ multiplex PCR; TCRdb's copy has only in-frame clones and leaves some out. This sample has approximately 18,000 clones, with approximately 77% found just once. A remark on this clone: Its antigen is currently unknown.

Documented time point: recipient sample about 28 days before transplant, after cytoreduction. Samples: about 28 days before transplant, then days 30, 100 and 180 after. V shed 0 bases and J 6 bases; nucleotides not matched to a gene: 5. Germline values: CDR1 SGHRS, CDR2 YFSETQ. The CDR3 has 15 amino acids. The material sequenced was peripheral blood mononuclear cells, taken before stem cell transplant. The clonotype originates from a man aged 60 to 69 with acute myeloid leukemia. Some clones in this sample may be carry-over from other donors' samples. The J gene is TRBJ2-1, the V gene TRBV5-1, with 8 bases lining up with TRBD2. The CDR3 DNA reads TGCGCCAGCAGCTTGGGACTAGCGAACGTCAATGAGCAGTTCTTC. This encodes CASSLGLANVNEQFF.